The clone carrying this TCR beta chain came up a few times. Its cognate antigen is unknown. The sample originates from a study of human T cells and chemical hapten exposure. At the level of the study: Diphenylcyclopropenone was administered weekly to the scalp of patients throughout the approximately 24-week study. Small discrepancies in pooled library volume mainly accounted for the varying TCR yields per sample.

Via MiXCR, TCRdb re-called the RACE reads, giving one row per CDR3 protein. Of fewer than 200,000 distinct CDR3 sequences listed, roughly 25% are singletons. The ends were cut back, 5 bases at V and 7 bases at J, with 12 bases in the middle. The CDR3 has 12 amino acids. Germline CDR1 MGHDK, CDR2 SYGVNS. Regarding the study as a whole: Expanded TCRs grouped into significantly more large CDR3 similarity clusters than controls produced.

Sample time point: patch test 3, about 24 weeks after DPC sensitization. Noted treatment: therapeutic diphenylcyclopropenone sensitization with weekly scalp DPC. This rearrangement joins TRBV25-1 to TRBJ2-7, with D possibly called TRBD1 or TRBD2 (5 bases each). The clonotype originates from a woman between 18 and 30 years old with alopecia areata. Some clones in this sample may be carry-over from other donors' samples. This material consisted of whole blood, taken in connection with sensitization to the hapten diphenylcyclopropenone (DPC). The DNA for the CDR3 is TGTGCCAGCAGTTGGGCAGAGGGGGAGCAGTACTTC. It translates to CASSWAEGEQYF.